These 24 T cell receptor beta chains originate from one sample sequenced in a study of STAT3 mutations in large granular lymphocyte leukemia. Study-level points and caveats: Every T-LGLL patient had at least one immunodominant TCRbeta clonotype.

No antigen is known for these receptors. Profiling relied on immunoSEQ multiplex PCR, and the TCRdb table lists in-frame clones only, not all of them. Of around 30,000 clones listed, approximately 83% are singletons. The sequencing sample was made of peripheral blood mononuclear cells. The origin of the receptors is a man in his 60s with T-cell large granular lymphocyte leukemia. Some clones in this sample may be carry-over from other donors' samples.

This CDR3 reads CSVGAAFGITF. CDR3 bases: TGCAGCGTTGGGGCCGCTTTCGGTATCACCTTC. The rearrangement links TRBV29-1 to TRBJ1-2; D call uncertain. The CDR3 length is 11 residues. The V end was cut by 4 bases, the J end by 13 bases, with 16 bases between. Germline-derived CDR1 and CDR2 are SQVTM and ANQGSEA.

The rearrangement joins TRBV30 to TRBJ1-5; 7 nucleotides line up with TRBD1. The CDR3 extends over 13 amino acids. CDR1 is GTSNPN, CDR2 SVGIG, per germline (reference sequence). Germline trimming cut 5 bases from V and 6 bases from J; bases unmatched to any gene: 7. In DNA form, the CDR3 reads TGTGCCTGGGGACCCTCAGGGGGTCAGCCCCAGCATTTT. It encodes CAWGPSGGQPQHF. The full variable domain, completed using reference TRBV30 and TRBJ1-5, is SQTIHQWPATLVQPVGSPLSLECTVEGTSNPNLYWYRQAAGRGLQLLFYSVGIGQISSEVPQNLSASRPQDRQFILSSKKLLLSDSGFYLCAWGPSGGQPQHFGDGTRLSIL.

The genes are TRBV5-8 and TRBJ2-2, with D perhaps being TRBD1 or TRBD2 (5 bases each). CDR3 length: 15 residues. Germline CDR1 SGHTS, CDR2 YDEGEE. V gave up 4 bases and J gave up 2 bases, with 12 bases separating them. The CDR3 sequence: CASSPVGANTGELFF. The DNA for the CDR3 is TGTGCCAGCAGCCCCGTCGGGGCCAACACCGGGGAGCTGTTTTTT.

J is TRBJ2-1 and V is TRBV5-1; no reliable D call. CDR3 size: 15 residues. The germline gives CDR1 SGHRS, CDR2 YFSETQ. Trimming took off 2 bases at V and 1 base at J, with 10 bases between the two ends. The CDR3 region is CASSFNGVSYNEQFF. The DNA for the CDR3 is TGCGCCAGCAGCTTTAACGGCGTTTCCTACAATGAGCAGTTCTTC.

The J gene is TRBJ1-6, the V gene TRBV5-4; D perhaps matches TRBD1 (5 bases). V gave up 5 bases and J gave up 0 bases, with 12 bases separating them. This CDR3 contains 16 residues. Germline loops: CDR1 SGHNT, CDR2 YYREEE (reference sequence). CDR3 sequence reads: CASRGDRSSYNSPLHF. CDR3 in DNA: TGTGCCAGCAGGGGGGACCGGAGCTCCTATAATTCACCCCTCCACTTT.

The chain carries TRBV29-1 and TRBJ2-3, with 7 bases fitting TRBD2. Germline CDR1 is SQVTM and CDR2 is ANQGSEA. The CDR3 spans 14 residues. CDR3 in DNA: TGCGGGGGAGCGGGACTAACTAGCACAGATACGCAGTATTTT. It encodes CGGAGLTSTDTQYF.

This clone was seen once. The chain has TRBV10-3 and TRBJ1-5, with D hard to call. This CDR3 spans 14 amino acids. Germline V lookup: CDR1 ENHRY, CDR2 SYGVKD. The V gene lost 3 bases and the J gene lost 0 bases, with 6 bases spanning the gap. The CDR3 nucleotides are TGTGCCATCAGTGACAGCCATAGCAATCAGCCCCAGCATTTT. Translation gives CAISDSHSNQPQHF.

CDR3 bases: TGCAGCGTTGGTAAGGTAGATACGCAGTATTTT. This translates into CSVGKVDTQYF. The chain joins TRBV29-1 to TRBJ2-3; no definite D call. The CDR3 is 11 residues long. Germline CDR1 reads SQVTM; CDR2 reads ANQGSEA. V gave up 4 bases and J gave up 5 bases, with 7 bases separating them.

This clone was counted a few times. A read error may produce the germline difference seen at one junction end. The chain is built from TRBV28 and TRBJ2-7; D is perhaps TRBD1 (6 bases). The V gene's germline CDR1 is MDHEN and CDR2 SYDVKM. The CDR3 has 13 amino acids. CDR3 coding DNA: TGCGCCCACTCCAGGACAGCCTACTACGAGCAGTACTTC. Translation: CAHSRTAYYEQYF.

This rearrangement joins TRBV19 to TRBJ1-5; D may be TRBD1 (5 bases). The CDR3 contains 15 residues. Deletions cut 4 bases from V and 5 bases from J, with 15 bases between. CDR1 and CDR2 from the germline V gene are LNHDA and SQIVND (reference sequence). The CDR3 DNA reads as TGTGCCAGTAGTACGGGGCAGGGAGGGGATCAGCCCCAGCATTTT. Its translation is CASSTGQGGDQPQHF.

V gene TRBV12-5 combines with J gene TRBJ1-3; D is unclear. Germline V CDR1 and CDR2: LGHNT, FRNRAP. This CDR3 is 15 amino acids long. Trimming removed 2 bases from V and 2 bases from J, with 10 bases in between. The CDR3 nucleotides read TGTGCTAGTGGTTTGCCTCCGGTAACTGGAAACACCATATATTTT. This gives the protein CASGLPPVTGNTIYF.

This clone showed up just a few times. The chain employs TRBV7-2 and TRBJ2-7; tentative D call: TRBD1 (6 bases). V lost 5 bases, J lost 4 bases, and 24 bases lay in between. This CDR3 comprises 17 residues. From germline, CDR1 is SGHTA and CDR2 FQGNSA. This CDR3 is CASSLLSRGLGPYEQYF. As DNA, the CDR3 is TGTGCCAGCAGCCTATTGAGCAGGGGTCTCGGTCCTTACGAGCAGTACTTC.

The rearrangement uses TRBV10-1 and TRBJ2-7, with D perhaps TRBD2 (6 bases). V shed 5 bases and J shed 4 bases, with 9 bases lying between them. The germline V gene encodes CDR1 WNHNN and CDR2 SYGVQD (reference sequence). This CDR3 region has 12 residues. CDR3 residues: CASSTGTYEQYF. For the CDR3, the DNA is TGCGCCAGCAGTACCGGGACTTACGAGCAGTACTTC.

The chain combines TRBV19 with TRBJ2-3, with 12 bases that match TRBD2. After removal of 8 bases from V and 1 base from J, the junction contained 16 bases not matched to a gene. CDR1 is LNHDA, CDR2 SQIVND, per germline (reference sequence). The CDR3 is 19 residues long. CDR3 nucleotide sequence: TGTGCCAGTTTTCTGACTGAGCTAGCGGGAGGGTTCGGCACAGATACGCAGTATTTT. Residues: CASFLTELAGGFGTDTQYF.

CDR3 in amino acids: CASNGGTRDYEQYF. Here the CDR3 DNA reads TGTGCCAGCAACGGGGGGACAAGAGACTACGAGCAGTACTTC. The V and J genes are TRBV6-6 and TRBJ2-7; TRBD2 is a possible D gene (7 bases). This CDR3 contains 14 residues. CDR1 is MNHNY and CDR2 is SVGAGI in the germline V gene (reference sequence). Trimming pared 7 bases from V and 3 bases from J, leaving 16 bases between.

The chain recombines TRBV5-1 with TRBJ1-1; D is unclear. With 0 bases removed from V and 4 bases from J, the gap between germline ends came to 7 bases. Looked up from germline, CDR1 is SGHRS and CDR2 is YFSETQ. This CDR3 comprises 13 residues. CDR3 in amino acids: CASSLGVGTEAFF. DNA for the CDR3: TGCGCCAGCAGCTTGGGGGTGGGCACTGAAGCTTTCTTT.

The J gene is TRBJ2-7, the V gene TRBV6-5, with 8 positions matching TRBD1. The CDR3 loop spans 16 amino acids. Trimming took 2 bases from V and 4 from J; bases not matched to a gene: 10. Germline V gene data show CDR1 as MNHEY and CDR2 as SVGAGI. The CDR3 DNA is TGTGCCAGCAGTTACACCACCGGGACAGGTTCGTACGAGCAGTACTTC. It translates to CASSYTTGTGSYEQYF.

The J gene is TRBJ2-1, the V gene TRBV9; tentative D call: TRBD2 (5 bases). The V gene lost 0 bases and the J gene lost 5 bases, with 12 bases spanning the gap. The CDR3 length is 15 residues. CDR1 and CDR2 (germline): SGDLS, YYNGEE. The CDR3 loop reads CASSVAPLENNEQFF. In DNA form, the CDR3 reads TGTGCCAGCAGCGTAGCTCCACTAGAAAACAATGAGCAGTTCTTC.

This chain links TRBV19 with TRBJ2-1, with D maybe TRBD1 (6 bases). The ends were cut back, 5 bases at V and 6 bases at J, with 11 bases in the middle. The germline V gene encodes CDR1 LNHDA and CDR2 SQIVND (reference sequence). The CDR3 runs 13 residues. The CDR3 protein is CASSQRQANEQFF. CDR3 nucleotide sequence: TGTGCCAGTAGTCAGAGACAGGCCAATGAGCAGTTCTTC.

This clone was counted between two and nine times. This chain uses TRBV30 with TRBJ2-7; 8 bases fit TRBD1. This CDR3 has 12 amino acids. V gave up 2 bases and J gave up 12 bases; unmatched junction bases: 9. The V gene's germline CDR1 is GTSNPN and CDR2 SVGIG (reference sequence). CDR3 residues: CAWSKKDRERYF. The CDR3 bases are TGTGCCTGGAGTAAAAAGGACAGGGAGAGGTACTTC.

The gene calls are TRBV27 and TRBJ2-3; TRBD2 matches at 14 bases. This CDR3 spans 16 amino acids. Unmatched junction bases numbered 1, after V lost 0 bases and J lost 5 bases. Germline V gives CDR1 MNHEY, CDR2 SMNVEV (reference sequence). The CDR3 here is CASSLSGTSGRDTQYF. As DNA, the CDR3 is TGTGCCAGCAGTTTATCGGGGACTAGCGGGAGAGATACGCAGTATTTT.

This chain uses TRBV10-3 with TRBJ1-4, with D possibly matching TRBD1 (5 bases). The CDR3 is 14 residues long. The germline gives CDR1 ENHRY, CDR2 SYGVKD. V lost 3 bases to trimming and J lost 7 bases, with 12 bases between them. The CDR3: CAISDSGGGEKLFF. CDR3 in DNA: TGTGCCATCAGTGACTCGGGGGGAGGTGAAAAACTGTTTTTT.

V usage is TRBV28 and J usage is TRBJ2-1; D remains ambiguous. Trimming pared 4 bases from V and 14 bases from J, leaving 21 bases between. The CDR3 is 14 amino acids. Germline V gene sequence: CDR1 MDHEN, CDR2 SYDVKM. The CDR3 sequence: CASSSPSPGPGEFF. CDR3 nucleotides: TGTGCCAGCAGTTCCCCCTCGCCGGGTCCTGGGGAGTTCTTC.

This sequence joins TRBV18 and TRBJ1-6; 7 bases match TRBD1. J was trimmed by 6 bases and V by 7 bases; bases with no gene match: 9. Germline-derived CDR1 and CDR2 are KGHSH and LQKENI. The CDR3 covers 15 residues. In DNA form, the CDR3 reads TGTGCCAGCTTTGAAAGACAGGGACCTAATTCACCCCTCCACTTT. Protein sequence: CASFERQGPNSPLHF.